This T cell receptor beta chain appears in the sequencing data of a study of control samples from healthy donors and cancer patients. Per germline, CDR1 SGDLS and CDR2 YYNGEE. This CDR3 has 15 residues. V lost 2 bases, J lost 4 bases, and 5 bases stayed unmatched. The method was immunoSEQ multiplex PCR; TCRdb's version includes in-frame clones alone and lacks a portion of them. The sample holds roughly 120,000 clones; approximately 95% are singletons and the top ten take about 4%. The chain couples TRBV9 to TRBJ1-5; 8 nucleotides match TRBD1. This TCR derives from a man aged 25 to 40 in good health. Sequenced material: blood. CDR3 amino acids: CASSVGTGLNQPQHF. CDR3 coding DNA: TGTGCCAGCAGCGTGGGGACAGGACTAAATCAGCCCCAGCATTTT.